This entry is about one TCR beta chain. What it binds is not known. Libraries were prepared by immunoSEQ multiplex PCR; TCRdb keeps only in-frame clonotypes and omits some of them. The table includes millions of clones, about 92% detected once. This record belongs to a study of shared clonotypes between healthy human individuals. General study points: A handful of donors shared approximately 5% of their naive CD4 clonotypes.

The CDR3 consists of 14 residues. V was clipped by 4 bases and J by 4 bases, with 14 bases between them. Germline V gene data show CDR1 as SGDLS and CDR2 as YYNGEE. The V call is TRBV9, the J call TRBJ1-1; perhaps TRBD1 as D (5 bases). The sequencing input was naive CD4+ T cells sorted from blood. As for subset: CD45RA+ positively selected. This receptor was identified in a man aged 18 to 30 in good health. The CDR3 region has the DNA TGTGCCAGCAGCCCTCGATGGGGCGGCACTGAAGCTTTCTTT. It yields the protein CASSPRWGGTEAFF. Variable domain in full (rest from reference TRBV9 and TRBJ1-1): DSGVTQTPKHLITATGQRVTLRCSPRSGDLSVYWYQQSLDQGLQFLIQYYNGEERAKGNILERFSAQQFPDLHSELNLSSLELGDSALYFCASSPRWGGTEAFFGQGTRLTVV.